The 4 T cell receptor beta chains in this list originate from one sample, sequenced in a study of T cell repertoires in cytomegalovirus infection. No antigens are known for them. MiXCR, run by TCRdb on the reads, gives a single entry per CDR3 protein. The table shows hundreds of thousands of distinct CDR3 sequences, with about 30% occurring only once. This sample comprised cultured PBMCs, obtained from culture after CMV antigen stimulation. The receptors derive from a human donor in good health (CMV status not recorded). Some clones in this sample may be carry-over from other donors' samples.

The table lists this clonotype with a few counts. The J gene is TRBJ2-3, the V gene TRBV4-1; D uncertain. Per the germline V gene, CDR1 is MGHRA and CDR2 is YSYEKL. The V end was cut by 1 base, the J end by 5 bases, with 16 bases between. CDR3 length: 16 residues. CDR3 sequence reads: CASSQGLAPRGDTQYF. The DNA for the CDR3 is TGCGCCAGCAGCCAAGGCTTGGCACCCCGCGGAGATACGCAGTATTTT.

The chain uses TRBV7-2 and TRBJ2-5, with 14 bases matching TRBD2. V lost 7 bases and J lost 5; bases outside the gene matches: 12. The CDR3 is made up of 17 amino acids. The germline gives CDR1 SGHTA, CDR2 FQGNSA. The CDR3 nucleotides read TGTGCCAGCATAAGGGGGACTAGCGGGAGAGGGAGGGAGACCCAGTACTTC. Encoded protein: CASIRGTSGRGRETQYF.

This clonotype was seen repeatedly, ten times or more. This sequence joins TRBV7-9 and TRBJ2-3; D may correspond to TRBD1 or TRBD2 (5 bases each). CDR1 is SEHNR and CDR2 is FQNEAQ in the germline V gene (reference sequence). The V and J ends lost 4 bases and 6 bases respectively, with 17 bases between them. CDR3 size: 15 residues. The DNA of the CDR3 is TGTGCCAGCAGCTCCCCCGGGACCACCCTGGATACGCAGTATTTT. Translating it yields CASSSPGTTLDTQYF.

A few counts support this clonotype. The chain recombines TRBV7-9 with TRBJ2-2, with 7 positions matching TRBD2. The V gene's germline CDR1 is SEHNR and CDR2 FQNEAQ (reference sequence). This CDR3 spans 15 amino acids. J gave up 5 bases and V 3 bases, and 6 bases lay outside the gene matches. CDR3 loop: CASSLGLAETGELFF. CDR3 DNA: TGTGCCAGCAGCTTGGGGCTAGCGGAAACCGGGGAGCTGTTTTTT.